The present TCR beta chain was sequenced within a study of patients and donors after allogeneic stem cell transplantation. This clonotype was detected a few times. TCRdb fed the RT-PCR reads into MiXCR, producing one record per CDR3 protein. Among roughly 880,000 distinct CDR3 sequences, about a sixth were seen once, and the ten largest hold around 6%. The junction had 8 bases not matched to a gene; V was cut back by 5 bases and J by 2 bases. The CDR3 spans 15 residues. The germline V gene encodes CDR1 SGHVS and CDR2 FNYEAQ. This clonotype was sampled from a human donor who was either an allogeneic HSCT recipient or a stem cell or donor lymphocyte infusion donor (not recorded which). It is not recorded whose cells these are; they may come from a transplant donor. The sample taken for sequencing was blood, either unsorted or a sorted T cell fraction (not recorded which). V and J are TRBV7-6 and TRBJ2-7; TRBD2 matches 8 bases. The CDR3 protein is CASSLLAAKPYEQYF. Written as DNA, the CDR3 is TGTGCCAGCAGCCTACTAGCGGCTAAGCCCTACGAGCAGTACTTC.